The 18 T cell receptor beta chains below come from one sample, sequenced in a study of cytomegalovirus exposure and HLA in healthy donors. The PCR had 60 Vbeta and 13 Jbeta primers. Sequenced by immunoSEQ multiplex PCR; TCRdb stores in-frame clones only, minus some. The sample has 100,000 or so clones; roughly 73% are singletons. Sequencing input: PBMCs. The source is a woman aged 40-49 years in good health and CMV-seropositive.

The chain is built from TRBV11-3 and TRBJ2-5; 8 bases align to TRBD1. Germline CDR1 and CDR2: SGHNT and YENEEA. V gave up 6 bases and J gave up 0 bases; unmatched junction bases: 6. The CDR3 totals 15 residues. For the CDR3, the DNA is TGTGCCAGCAGACCGACAGGGGTTTACCAAGAGACCCAGTACTTC. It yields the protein CASRPTGVYQETQYF.

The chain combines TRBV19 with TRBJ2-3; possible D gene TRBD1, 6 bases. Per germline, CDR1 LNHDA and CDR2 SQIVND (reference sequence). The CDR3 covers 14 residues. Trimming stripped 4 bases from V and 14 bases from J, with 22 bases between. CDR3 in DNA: TGTGCCAGTAGTACGGACTTAGAAGGGACATTCCGGTATTTT. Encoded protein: CASSTDLEGTFRYF.

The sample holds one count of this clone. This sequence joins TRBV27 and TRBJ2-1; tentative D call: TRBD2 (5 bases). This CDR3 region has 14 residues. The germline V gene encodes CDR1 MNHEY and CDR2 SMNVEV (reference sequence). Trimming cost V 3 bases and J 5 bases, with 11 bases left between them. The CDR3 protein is CASSFLFGNNEQFF. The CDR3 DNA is TGTGCCAGCAGTTTTCTTTTCGGGAACAATGAGCAGTTCTTC.

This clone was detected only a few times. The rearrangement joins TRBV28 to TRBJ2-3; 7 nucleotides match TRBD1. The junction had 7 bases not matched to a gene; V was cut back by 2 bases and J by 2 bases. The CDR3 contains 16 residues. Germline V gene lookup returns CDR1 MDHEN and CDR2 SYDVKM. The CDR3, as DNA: TGTGCCAGCAGTTTAGACAGGGTTACCAACACAGATACGCAGTATTTT. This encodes CASSLDRVTNTDTQYF.

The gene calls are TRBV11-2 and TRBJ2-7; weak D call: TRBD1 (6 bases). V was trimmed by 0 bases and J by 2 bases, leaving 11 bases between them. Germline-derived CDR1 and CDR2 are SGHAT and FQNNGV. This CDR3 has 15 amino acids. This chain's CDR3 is CASSLDLTGTYEQYF. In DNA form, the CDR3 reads TGTGCCAGCAGCTTAGATCTTACAGGGACCTACGAGCAGTACTTC.

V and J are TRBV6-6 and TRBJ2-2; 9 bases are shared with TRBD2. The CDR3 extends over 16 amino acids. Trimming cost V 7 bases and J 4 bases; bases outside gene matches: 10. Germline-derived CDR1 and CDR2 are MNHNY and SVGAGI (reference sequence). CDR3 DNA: TGTGCCAGCACCGATTTGCGGGGGGGCGGCACCGGGGAGCTGTTTTTT. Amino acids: CASTDLRGGGTGELFF.

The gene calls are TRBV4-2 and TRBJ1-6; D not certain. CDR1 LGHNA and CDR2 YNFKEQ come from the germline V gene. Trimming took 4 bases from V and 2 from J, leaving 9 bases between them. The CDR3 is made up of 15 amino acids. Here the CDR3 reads CASSPSLAYNSPLHF. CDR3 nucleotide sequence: TGTGCCAGCAGCCCGAGCTTGGCCTATAATTCACCCCTCCACTTT.

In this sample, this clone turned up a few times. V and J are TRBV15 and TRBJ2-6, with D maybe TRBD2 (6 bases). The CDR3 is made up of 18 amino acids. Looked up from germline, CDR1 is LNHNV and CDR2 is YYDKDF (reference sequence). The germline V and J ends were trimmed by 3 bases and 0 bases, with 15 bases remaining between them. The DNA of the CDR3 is TGTGCCACCAGCAGCGGGACTGTGATACGCTCTGGGGCCAACGTCCTGACTTTC. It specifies CATSSGTVIRSGANVLTF.

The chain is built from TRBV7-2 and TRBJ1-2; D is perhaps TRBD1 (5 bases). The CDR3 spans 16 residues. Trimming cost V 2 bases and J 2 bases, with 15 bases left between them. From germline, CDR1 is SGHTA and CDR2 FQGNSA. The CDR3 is CASSLTIDSHNYGYTF. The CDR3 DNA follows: TGTGCCAGCAGCTTAACGATCGACAGCCACAACTATGGCTACACCTTC.

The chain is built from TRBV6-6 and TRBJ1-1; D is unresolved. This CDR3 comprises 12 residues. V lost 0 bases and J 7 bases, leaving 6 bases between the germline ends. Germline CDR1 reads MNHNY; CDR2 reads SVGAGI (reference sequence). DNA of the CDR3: TGTGCCAGCAGTTACTCACAGTTTGAAGCTTTCTTT. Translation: CASSYSQFEAFF.

CDR3 residues: CASKTSGLSYEQYF. Written as DNA, the CDR3 is TGCGCCAGCAAGACTAGCGGGTTGTCCTACGAGCAGTACTTC. V and J are TRBV5-1 and TRBJ2-7; 10 nucleotides agree with TRBD2. With 6 bases clipped from V and 1 base from J, the junction kept 4 bases outside the gene matches. From germline, CDR1 is SGHRS and CDR2 YFSETQ. CDR3 size: 14 residues.

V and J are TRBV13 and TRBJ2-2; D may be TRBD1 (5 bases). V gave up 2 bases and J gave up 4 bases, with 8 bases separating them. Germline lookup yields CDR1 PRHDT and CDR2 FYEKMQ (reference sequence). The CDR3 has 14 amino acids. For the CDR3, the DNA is TGTGCCAGCAGCTTATCTGGGGCCACCGGGGAGCTGTTTTTT. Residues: CASSLSGATGELFF.

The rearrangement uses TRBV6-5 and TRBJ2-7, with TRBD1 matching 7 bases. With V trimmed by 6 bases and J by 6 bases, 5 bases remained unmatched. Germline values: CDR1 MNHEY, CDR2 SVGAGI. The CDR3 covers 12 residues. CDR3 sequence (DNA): TGTGCCAGCAGCCTCGAGGGGGCCGAGCAGTACTTC. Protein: CASSLEGAEQYF.

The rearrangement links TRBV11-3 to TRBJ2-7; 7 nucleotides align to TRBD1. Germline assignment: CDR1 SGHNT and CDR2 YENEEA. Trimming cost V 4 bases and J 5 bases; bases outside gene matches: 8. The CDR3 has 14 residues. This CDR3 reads CASSSDRAVDEQYF. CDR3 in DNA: TGTGCCAGCAGCTCCGACAGGGCGGTTGACGAGCAGTACTTC. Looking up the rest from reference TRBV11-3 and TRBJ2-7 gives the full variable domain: EAGVVQSPRYKIIEKKQPVAFWCNPISGHNTLYWYLQNLGQGPELLIRYENEEAVDDSQLPKDRFSAERLKGVDSTLKIQPAELGDSAVYLCASSSDRAVDEQYFGPGTRLTVT.

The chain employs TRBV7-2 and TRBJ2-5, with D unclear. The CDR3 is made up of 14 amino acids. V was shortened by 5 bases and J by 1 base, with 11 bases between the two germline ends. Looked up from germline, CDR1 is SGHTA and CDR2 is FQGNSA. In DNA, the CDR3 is TGTGCCAGCAGCCCATCTCGGGTCCAAGAGACCCAGTACTTC. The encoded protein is CASSPSRVQETQYF.

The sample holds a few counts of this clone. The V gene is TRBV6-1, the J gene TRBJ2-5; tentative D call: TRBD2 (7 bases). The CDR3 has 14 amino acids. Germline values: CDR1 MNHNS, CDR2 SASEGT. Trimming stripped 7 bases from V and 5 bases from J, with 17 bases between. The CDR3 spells CASKNWGGQETQYF. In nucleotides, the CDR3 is TGTGCCAGCAAGAACTGGGGGGGCCAGGAGACCCAGTACTTC.

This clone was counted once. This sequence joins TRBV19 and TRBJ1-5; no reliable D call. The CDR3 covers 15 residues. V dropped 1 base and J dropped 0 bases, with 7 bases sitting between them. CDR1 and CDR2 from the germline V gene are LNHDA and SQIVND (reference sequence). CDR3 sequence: CASSIGGGSNQPQHF. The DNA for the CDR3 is TGTGCCAGTAGTATAGGGGGAGGTAGCAATCAGCCCCAGCATTTT.

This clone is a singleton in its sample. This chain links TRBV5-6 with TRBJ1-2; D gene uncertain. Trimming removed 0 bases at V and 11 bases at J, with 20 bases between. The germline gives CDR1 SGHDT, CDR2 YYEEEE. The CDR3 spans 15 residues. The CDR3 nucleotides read TGTGCCAGCAGCTTGGGGGTTCCGGGGAAAGGTGGTTACACCTTC. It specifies CASSLGVPGKGGYTF. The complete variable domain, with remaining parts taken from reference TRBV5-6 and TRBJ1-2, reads DAGVTQSPTHLIKTRGQQVTLRCSPKSGHDTVSWYQQALGQGPQFIFQYYEEEERQRGNFPDRFSGHQFPNYSSELNVNALLLGDSALYLCASSLGVPGKGGYTFGSGTRLTVV.